The entry that follows covers one T cell receptor (delta chain) sequence. A much more abundant neighbour one base away suggests this may be a read error. The sample is drawn from a study of gamma-delta T cells after stem cell transplantation. TCRdb repeated clone calling on the RT-PCR reads with CATT. The repertoire holds over 8,500 delta-chain clones, with around 1.2% as singletons. CDR1 and CDR2 (germline): GEAIGNYY, EKD. This CDR3 spans 16 amino acids. The rearrangement joins TRDV2 to TRDJ1, with 7 nucleotides matching TRDD3. This TCR was recovered from a human donor. It is not recorded whose cells these are; they may come from a transplant donor. Input material: gamma-delta T cells. In nucleotides, the CDR3 is TGTGCCTGTGACACCGTTGGGGGACGAAACACCGATAAACCCATCTTT. It codes for CACDTVGGRNTDKPIF.